The sequence of this T cell receptor beta chain was determined in a study of CD8+CD57+ T cells in acquired aplastic anemia. Across the whole study: Sorted CD4+ and CD8+ cells gave an average of roughly 3.2 ug of DNA. There were about 11 million reads, on average, for CD4+ cells from healthy donors. The study, taken as a whole, reports: Comparison of patients with controls identified nearly 30 shared CD8+ CDR3 sequences. For CD8+ Simpson's diversity, patients and controls showed no significant difference.

This CDR3 contains 14 residues. Trimming took 3 bases from V and 2 from J, leaving 11 bases between them. Germline V CDR1 and CDR2: LNHNV, YYDKDF (reference sequence). TCR beta VDJ and CDR3 were profiled, and genomic DNA was the template. TCRdb used MiXCR to reprocess the reads, holding one entry per CDR3 protein. The table includes 200,000 to 250,000 distinct CDR3 sequences, 61% detected once. Comments on this clonotype: The antigen remains unidentified.

The TCR was taken from a human donor in good health. The rearrangement joins TRBV15 to TRBJ2-7, with D possibly being TRBD1 (5 bases). Sequencing was carried out using sorted CD4+, CD8+, or CD8+CD57+ T cells (not recorded which) from PBMCs. Here the CDR3 reads CATSSLTETYEQYF. In DNA form, the CDR3 reads TGTGCCACCAGCAGTTTGACAGAAACCTACGAGCAGTACTTC.